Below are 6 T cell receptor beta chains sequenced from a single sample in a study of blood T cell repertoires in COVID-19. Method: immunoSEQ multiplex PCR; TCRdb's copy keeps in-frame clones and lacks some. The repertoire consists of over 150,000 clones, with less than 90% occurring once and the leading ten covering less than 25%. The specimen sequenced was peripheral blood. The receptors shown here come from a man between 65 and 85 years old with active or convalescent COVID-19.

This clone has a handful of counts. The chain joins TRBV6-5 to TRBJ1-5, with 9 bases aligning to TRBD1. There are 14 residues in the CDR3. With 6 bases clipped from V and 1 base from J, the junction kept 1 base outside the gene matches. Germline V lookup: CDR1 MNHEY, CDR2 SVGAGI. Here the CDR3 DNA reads TGTGCCAGCAGCGACAGGGGGAGCAATCAGCCCCAGCATTTT. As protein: CASSDRGSNQPQHF.

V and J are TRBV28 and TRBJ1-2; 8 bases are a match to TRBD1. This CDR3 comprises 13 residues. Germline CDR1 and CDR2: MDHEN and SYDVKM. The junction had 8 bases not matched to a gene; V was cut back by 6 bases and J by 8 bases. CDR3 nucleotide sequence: TGTGCCAGCAGCCTTCAGGGGGCCGGGGGCTACACCTTC. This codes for CASSLQGAGGYTF.

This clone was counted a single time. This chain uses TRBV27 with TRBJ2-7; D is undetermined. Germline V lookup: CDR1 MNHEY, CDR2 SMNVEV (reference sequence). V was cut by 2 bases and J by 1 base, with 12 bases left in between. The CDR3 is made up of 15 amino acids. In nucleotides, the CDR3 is TGTGCCAGCAGTTTACCGCGGCCTTTATCCTACGAGCAGTACTTC. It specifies CASSLPRPLSYEQYF.

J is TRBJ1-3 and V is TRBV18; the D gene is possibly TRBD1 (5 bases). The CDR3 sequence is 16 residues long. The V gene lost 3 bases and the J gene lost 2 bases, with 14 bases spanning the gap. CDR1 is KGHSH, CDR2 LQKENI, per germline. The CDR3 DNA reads TGTGCCAGCTCACCGACCGGGGGAGGGACTGGAAACACCATATATTTT. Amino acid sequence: CASSPTGGGTGNTIYF.

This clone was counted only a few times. In DNA form, the CDR3 reads TGTGCCAGCAGCGTAGGGCACAGGGGAGAGACCCAGTACTTC. Its protein product is CASSVGHRGETQYF. The chain uses TRBV9 and TRBJ2-5; TRBD1 aligns across 7 bases. From germline, CDR1 is SGDLS and CDR2 YYNGEE. With V trimmed by 0 bases and J by 4 bases, 3 bases remained unmatched. This CDR3 region has 14 residues.

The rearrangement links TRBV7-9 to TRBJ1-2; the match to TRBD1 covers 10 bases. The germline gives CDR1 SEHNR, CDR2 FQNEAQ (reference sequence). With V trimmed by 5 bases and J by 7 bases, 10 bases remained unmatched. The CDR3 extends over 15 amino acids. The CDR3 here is CASSPGQGVLFGYTF. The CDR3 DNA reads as TGTGCCAGCAGCCCAGGACAGGGGGTGTTGTTTGGCTACACCTTC.